The clone carrying this T cell receptor (beta chain) has more than one count but fewer than ten. CDR1 DFQATT and CDR2 SNEGSKA come from the germline V gene (reference sequence). Trimming removed 0 bases from V and 6 bases from J, with 9 bases in between. The CDR3 is 12 residues long. This specimen belongs to a study of T-cell memory formation after mild COVID-19. Study at large: Clustering of TCRs was largely donor specific.

From the 5' RACE reads, TCRdb called clonotypes with MiXCR, one entry per CDR3 protein. The table records around 370,000 distinct CDR3 sequences, under 25% of them present only once. The sample comprised PBMCs or a T cell subset sorted from them (not recorded which). The chain links TRBV20-1 to TRBJ2-7; D is unresolved. The sequence was collected from an adult woman who had mild COVID-19 (a few samples of this study predate the infection). Cell type and time point are not known. Here the CDR3 DNA reads TGCAGTGCTAGAGATCCGAACGCCGAGCAGTACTTC. It specifies CSARDPNAEQYF.